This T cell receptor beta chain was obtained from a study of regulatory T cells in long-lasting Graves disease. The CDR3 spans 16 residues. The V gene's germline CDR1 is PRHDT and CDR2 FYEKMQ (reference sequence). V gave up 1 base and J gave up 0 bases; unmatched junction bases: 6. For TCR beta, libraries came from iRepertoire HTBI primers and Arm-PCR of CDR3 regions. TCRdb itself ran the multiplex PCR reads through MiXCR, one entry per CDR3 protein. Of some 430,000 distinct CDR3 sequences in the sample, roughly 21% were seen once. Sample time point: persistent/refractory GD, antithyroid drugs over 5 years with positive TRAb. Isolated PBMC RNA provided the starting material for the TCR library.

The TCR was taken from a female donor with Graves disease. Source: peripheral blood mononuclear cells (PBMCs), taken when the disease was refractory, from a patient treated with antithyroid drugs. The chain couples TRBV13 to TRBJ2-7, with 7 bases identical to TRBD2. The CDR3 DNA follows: TGTGCCAGCAGCTTAGAAGGGGCGGGGGACTCCTACGAGCAGTACTTC. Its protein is CASSLEGAGDSYEQYF.